The 20 T cell receptor beta chains listed next were all sequenced from one sample in a study of T cell responses to AZD1222 COVID-19 vaccine. Using immunoSEQ multiplex PCR, the repertoire was profiled, and TCRdb retains in-frame clones only, with some absent. The sample consists of approximately 82,000 clones, 90% of them appearing once. The sample in question was peripheral blood, obtained on day 0 of AZD1222 vaccination. These receptors were taken from an adult in good health.

The DNA for the CDR3 is TGCGCCAGCAGCCAATGGGAATCGGGTGAGCAGTTCTTC. Protein: CASSQWESGEQFF. This rearrangement joins TRBV4-1 to TRBJ2-1; D not resolved. The CDR3 length is 13 residues. Trimming stripped 2 bases from V and 9 bases from J, with 11 bases between. Germline V gene sequence: CDR1 MGHRA, CDR2 YSYEKL.

V is TRBV30 and J is TRBJ2-1, with TRBD2 identical over 14 bases. V was pared by 2 bases and J by 5 bases, with 8 bases of the junction left unmatched. The CDR3 has 17 residues. Germline V gives CDR1 GTSNPN, CDR2 SVGIG (reference sequence). The CDR3 DNA is TGTGCCTGGAGTACTTGGACTAGCGGGGGGCACGACAATGAGCAGTTCTTC. Protein product: CAWSTWTSGGHDNEQFF.

The chain uses TRBV12-2 and TRBJ1-1. TRBV12-2 counts as a pseudogene. The CDR3 contains 14 residues. CDR3 sequence: CASRLAGQGTEAFF. The CDR3 nucleotides are TGTGCAAGTCGCTTAGCCGGGCAAGGTACTGAAGCTTTCTTT.

The chain's CDR3 is CASSLPPGQRNTEAFF. The CDR3 DNA reads as TGTGCCAGCAGCCTACCTCCCGGACAGAGAAACACTGAAGCTTTCTTT. The chain employs TRBV11-2 and TRBJ1-1; TRBD1 is a possible D gene (6 bases). This CDR3 is 16 amino acids long. Trimming removed 5 bases at V and 2 bases at J, with 18 bases between. Germline CDR1 SGHAT, CDR2 FQNNGV.

The gene calls are TRBV3-1 (or the pseudogene TRBV3-2) and TRBJ1-4; TRBD1 matches at 7 bases. V was pared by 6 bases and J by 2 bases, with 15 bases of the junction left unmatched. The CDR3 length is 18 residues. The V gene's germline CDR1 is LGHDT and CDR2 YNNKEL (reference sequence). The CDR3 nucleotides are TGTGCCAGCAGTCCACATCGTACAGGGGACGGGACTAATGAAAAACTGTTTTTT. Encoded protein: CASSPHRTGDGTNEKLFF.

The V call is TRBV7-2, the J call TRBJ1-4, with D possibly matching TRBD1 (6 bases). Trimming took 5 bases from V and 14 from J, leaving 18 bases between them. In germline, CDR1 is SGHTA, CDR2 FQGNSA. This CDR3 is 13 amino acids long. As DNA, the CDR3 is TGTGCCAGCAGCACTTACAGGGATTCCACCCTGTTTTTT. It codes for CASSTYRDSTLFF.

This rearrangement joins TRBV19 to TRBJ1-2, with TRBD1 as a possible D gene (6 bases). V lost 5 bases to trimming and J lost 2 bases, with 15 bases between them. Germline V gene sequence: CDR1 LNHDA, CDR2 SQIVND (reference sequence). This CDR3 is built from 15 residues. The CDR3 DNA sequence: TGTGCCAGTAGTCCAGGAGACAGGAGAAACTATGGCTACACCTTC. It specifies CASSPGDRRNYGYTF.

The rearrangement links TRBV7-2 to TRBJ2-7, with D perhaps TRBD1 or TRBD2 (5 bases each). V dropped 3 bases and J dropped 4 bases, with 10 bases sitting between them. The length of the CDR3 is 13 residues. Germline values: CDR1 SGHTA, CDR2 FQGNSA. The CDR3 loop is CASSLGVLYEQYF. In DNA, the CDR3 is TGTGCCAGCAGCTTGGGGGTTCTATACGAGCAGTACTTC. The complete variable domain, with remaining parts taken from reference TRBV7-2 and TRBJ2-7, reads GAGVSQSPSNKVTEKGKDVELRCDPISGHTALYWYRQSLGQGLEFLIYFQGNSAPDKSGLPSDRFSAERTGGSVSTLTIQRTQQEDSAVYLCASSLGVLYEQYFGPGTRLTVT.

The V and J genes are TRBV12-3 or TRBV12-4 and TRBJ2-7; D may match TRBD1 or TRBD2 (5 bases each). This CDR3 spans 13 amino acids. Trimming pared 5 bases from V and 7 bases from J, leaving 15 bases between. The CDR3 DNA sequence: TGTGCCAGCAGTCCCGGGACCGGCGGGGAGCAGTACTTC. This codes for CASSPGTGGEQYF.

This clone was recorded only once. The chain recombines TRBV24-1 with TRBJ2-7, with D maybe TRBD1 (5 bases). The CDR3 has 14 amino acids. V was trimmed by 4 bases and J by 0 bases, leaving 9 bases between them. Germline-derived CDR1 and CDR2 are KGHDR and SFDVKD. CDR3 DNA: TGTGCCACCAGTGAATCAGGGTACTCCTACGAGCAGTACTTC. Translated, it gives CATSESGYSYEQYF.

The chain combines TRBV2 with TRBJ1-2; D is perhaps TRBD1 (6 bases). Germline V lookup: CDR1 SNHLY, CDR2 FYNNEI. V dropped 9 bases and J dropped 2 bases, with 13 bases sitting between them. This CDR3 has 13 amino acids. The CDR3 is CARVGHENYGYTF. CDR3 DNA: TGTGCCAGGGTGGGACACGAAAACTATGGCTACACCTTC.

The chain recombines TRBV2 with TRBJ1-1; tentatively, D is TRBD1 (5 bases). Trimming removed 7 bases at V and 2 bases at J, with 11 bases between. Germline lookup yields CDR1 SNHLY and CDR2 FYNNEI. The CDR3 is 13 residues long. The CDR3 reads CASNEGLNTEAFF. For the CDR3, the DNA is TGTGCCAGCAATGAGGGGTTAAACACTGAAGCTTTCTTT.

The J gene is TRBJ2-1, the V gene TRBV7-9; unclear D gene. Germline lookup yields CDR1 SEHNR and CDR2 FQNEAQ (reference sequence). V dropped 1 base and J dropped 4 bases, with 8 bases sitting between them. The CDR3 sequence is 14 residues long. CDR3 region: CASSLEPRYNEQFF. The DNA for the CDR3 is TGTGCCAGCAGCTTAGAACCCAGATACAATGAGCAGTTCTTC. Full variable domain (remainder filled in from reference TRBV7-9 and TRBJ2-1): DTGVSQNPRHKITKRGQNVTFRCDPISEHNRLYWYRQTLGQGPEFLTYFQNEAQLEKSRLLSDRFSAERPKGSFSTLEIQRTEQGDSAMYLCASSLEPRYNEQFFGPGTRLTVL.

The rearrangement links TRBV7-3 to TRBJ2-3, with no clear D. CDR3 size: 15 residues. Germline CDR1 is SGHTA and CDR2 is FQGTGA. Trimming left V 1 base short and J 6 bases short, with 14 bases between. As DNA, the CDR3 is TGTGCCAGCAGCTTAATCGGGCGGTCCGTGGATACGCAGTATTTT. Translating it yields CASSLIGRSVDTQYF.

V is TRBV27 and J is TRBJ2-1, with a tentative D call TRBD1 (5 bases). The germline V and J ends were trimmed by 7 bases and 7 bases, with 17 bases remaining between them. Germline V CDR1 and CDR2: MNHEY, SMNVEV (reference sequence). The CDR3 is 14 amino acids. In DNA, the CDR3 is TGTGCCAGCAAGGTCCGGACACAAGGGAATGAGCAGTTCTTC. Protein product: CASKVRTQGNEQFF.

V is TRBV11-2 and J is TRBJ2-1; D is perhaps TRBD1 or TRBD2 (6 bases each). CDR1 SGHAT and CDR2 FQNNGV come from the germline V gene. CDR3 length equals 18 residues. V was shortened by 2 bases and J by 5 bases, with 22 bases between the two germline ends. CDR3 region: CASSLINVEGGSNNEQFF. CDR3 nucleotides: TGTGCCAGCAGCTTAATCAACGTTGAGGGGGGTTCTAACAATGAGCAGTTCTTC.

J is TRBJ1-1 and V is TRBV29-1, with 11 bases matching TRBD1. CDR1 and CDR2 from the germline V gene are SQVTM and ANQGSEA. CDR3 length equals 19 residues. V lost 3 bases and J lost 0; bases outside the gene matches: 15. CDR3 residues: CSVDVQDRGRLGLNTEAFF. The CDR3 DNA sequence: TGCAGCGTTGATGTTCAGGACAGGGGGCGTCTTGGGTTGAACACTGAAGCTTTCTTT. Based on the CDR3 plus reference TRBV29-1 and TRBJ1-1, the full variable domain is SAVISQKPSRDICQRGTSLTIQCQVDSQVTMMFWYRQQPGQSLTLIATANQGSEATYESGFVIDKFPISRPNLTFSTLTVSNMSPEDSSIYLCSVDVQDRGRLGLNTEAFFGQGTRLTVV.

The gene calls are TRBV28 and TRBJ2-3; tentatively, D is TRBD2 (5 bases). The V end lost 7 bases, the J end lost 1 base, and 9 bases lay between the germline ends. Germline V gene sequence: CDR1 MDHEN, CDR2 SYDVKM. The CDR3 is made up of 13 amino acids. CDR3: CASIPGGTDTQYF. CDR3 DNA: TGTGCCAGCATCCCCGGGGGCACAGATACGCAGTATTTT.

The genes are TRBV5-1 and TRBJ1-1; maybe TRBD1 (6 bases). Germline V gene lookup returns CDR1 SGHRS and CDR2 YFSETQ. Trimming cost V 5 bases and J 1 base, with 18 bases left between them. The CDR3 totals 16 residues. The CDR3 here is CASSKSAGAANTEAFF. CDR3 bases: TGCGCCAGCAGTAAATCGGCGGGGGCTGCGAACACTGAAGCTTTCTTT.

The chain uses TRBV5-5 and TRBJ2-1, with no clear D. Germline-derived CDR1 and CDR2 are SGHKS and YYEKEE (reference sequence). V was pared by 0 bases and J by 2 bases, with 6 bases between. This CDR3 comprises 14 residues. The CDR3 region is CASSLDQAYNEQFF. The CDR3, as DNA: TGTGCCAGCAGCTTGGATCAGGCCTACAATGAGCAGTTCTTC.